A selection of T cell receptor beta chains follows, all from one sample in a study of blood T cell repertoires in COVID-19. Libraries were prepared by immunoSEQ multiplex PCR; TCRdb keeps only in-frame clonotypes and omits some of them. Among over 95,000 clones listed, 90% were seen once. The source material was peripheral blood. The source is a woman aged 45-65 years with acute or convalescent COVID-19. Each CDR3 is given with its conserved first and last residue. The D gene is left open where the match is weak.

v_call	d_call	j_call	cdr3_nt	cdr3_aa
TRBV19	.	TRBJ2-1	TGTGCCAGTAGTTCTCCAAGCGATCCCACGGTCTTC	CASSSPSDPTVF
TRBV24-1	TRBD1	TRBJ1-2	TGTGCCACCAGTGATTACAGGGGTGGCTACACCTTC	CATSDYRGGYTF
TRBV11-2	TRBD2	TRBJ2-7	TGTGCCAGCAGCCCTCTAGCGGGAGCATACGAGCAGTACTTC	CASSPLAGAYEQYF
TRBV5-1	TRBD2	TRBJ2-2	TGCGCCAGCAGCTCTCGACTAGCCAACACCGGGGAGCTGTTTTTT	CASSSRLANTGELFF
TRBV7-9	.	TRBJ1-2	TGTGCCAGCAGCTCGTTGACAGTTCGGAGTCGCAGGGGCTACACCTTC	CASSSLTVRSRRGYTF
TRBV21-1	.	TRBJ1-1	TGTGCCAGCAGCAAAGCTGGGACAGGGAGCGACACTGAAGCTTTCTTT	CASSKAGTGSDTEAFF
TRBV6-1	TRBD1	TRBJ1-2	TGTGCCAGCAGTGCACAGGGGGGCTATGGCTACACCTTC	CASSAQGGYGYTF
TRBV12-3/TRBV12-4	.	TRBJ1-1	TGTGCCAGCAGTTCATCAGGAAGGGCTTTCTTT	CASSSSGRAFF
TRBV30	TRBD1	TRBJ1-3	TGTGCCTGGAGTAACAGGGGGGGCTCTGGAAACACCATATATTTT	CAWSNRGGSGNTIYF
TRBV6-1	.	TRBJ1-1	TGTGCCAGCAGTGAAGCGTTTCCAGGGAAAGCTTTCTTT	CASSEAFPGKAFF
TRBV7-8	TRBD1	TRBJ1-1	TGTGCCAGCAGCCTCGGGACAGGGGCGAGAATGAACACTGAAGCTTTCTTT	CASSLGTGARMNTEAFF
TRBV20-1	.	TRBJ1-2	TGCAGTGCTAGAGATCAGGGTGGCTACACCTTC	CSARDQGGYTF
TRBV28	.	TRBJ2-7	TGTGCCAGCAGTGATTCCGGGGCCTACGAGCAGTACTTC	CASSDSGAYEQYF
TRBV11-2	.	TRBJ2-3	TGTGCCAGCTCCAAGCTTATGGGGGCCTGTACGCAGTATTTT	CASSKLMGACTQYF
TRBV5-4	.	TRBJ1-1	TGTGCCAGCAGCTTGTGGGGCGGGGGGATGAACACTGAAGCTTTCTTT	CASSLWGGGMNTEAFF
TRBV5-1	TRBD1	TRBJ2-7	TGCGCCAGCAGCGAGGACAGGGGGCTTGCCTACGAGCAGTACTTC	CASSEDRGLAYEQYF
TRBV18	.	TRBJ2-1	TGTGCCAGCTCACCTAGGGGGAGTGAGCAGTTCTTC	CASSPRGSEQFF
TRBV19	TRBD1	TRBJ1-5	TGTGCCAGTACTCGGACAGGGGAAGGTCAGCCCCAGCATTTT	CASTRTGEGQPQHF